These T cell receptor beta chains were read from a single sample in a study of cytomegalovirus exposure and HLA in healthy donors. Sequencing was performed with immunoSEQ multiplex PCR; in TCRdb, only in-frame clones are kept and a portion is missing. Of 79,000 or so clones in the sample, approximately 79% were seen once. The material sequenced was PBMCs. The origin of the receptors is a woman in her 40s in good health and CMV-seropositive. CDR3s leave out the opening cysteine and the closing phenylalanine or tryptophan. The size entry is marked missing in some rows and otherwise reads once, few, many or a size class.

v_gene	abundance	CDR3aa
TRBV7-7	few	ASSTGYQETQY
TRBV19	.	ASSFRENRQF
TRBV5-8	few	ASLRGRSSYNEQF
TRBV5-4	.	ASSLTTSGRVEQF
TRBV2	.	ASRVGTGYNEQF
TRBV28	.	ASRNVGLAEAF
TRBV5-4	.	ASSLIDRDPRAF
TRBV2	.	ASSAGQNSNQPQH
TRBV5-1	.	ASSFQGGDGYT
TRBV30	.	AWSASVPGGSSREEQY
TRBV18	.	ASSSGGGNQPQH
TRBV5-1	.	ASSLTSGASYNEQF
TRBV7-8	.	ASSLEGGGYGYT
TRBV6-5	few	ASSRTRADREKLF
TRBV28	.	ASRSTRGYEQY
TRBV7-9	.	ASRPTSGHYEQY
TRBV5-8	.	ASRVTSGDTQY
TRBV6-4	few	ASAGLIYEQY
TRBV9	.	ASSVAGQLAIDTQY
TRBV9	.	ASSVGLAGEVDTQY
TRBV4-1	.	ASSPDRARSTDTQY
TRBV5-1	.	ASSGSGTGAWGANVLT
TRBV7-9	.	ASYRTGLNTEAF
TRBV27	.	ASSLSGAGHSNQPQH
TRBV2	.	ASSESSLAGAVYNEQF
TRBV6-5	.	ASSDRVYGYT
TRBV5-1	.	ASTDRTGFHYGYT
TRBV6-5	.	ASSPPGTGHVLT
TRBV7-2	.	ASSLGDLRGPGEQY
TRBV5-6	few	ASSRNRGTTEAF
TRBV7-9	.	ASSPRVSGIADTQY
TRBV5-6	.	ASSLLGTGATDTQY
TRBV18	.	ASSVDRGLGYT
TRBV5-4	.	ASSLGPGKGANYGYT
TRBV2	few	ASTEAGSTYNEQF
TRBV15	.	ATSSPGSGNTIY
TRBV27	.	ASSSGGEYEQY
TRBV2	.	ASKLRDRSYEQY
TRBV5-1	.	ASRLDGESNYGYT
TRBV2	.	ASSASIVEAESEAF
TRBV28	.	ASTGGAHGNQPQH
TRBV21-1	.	ASSVLPELFYH